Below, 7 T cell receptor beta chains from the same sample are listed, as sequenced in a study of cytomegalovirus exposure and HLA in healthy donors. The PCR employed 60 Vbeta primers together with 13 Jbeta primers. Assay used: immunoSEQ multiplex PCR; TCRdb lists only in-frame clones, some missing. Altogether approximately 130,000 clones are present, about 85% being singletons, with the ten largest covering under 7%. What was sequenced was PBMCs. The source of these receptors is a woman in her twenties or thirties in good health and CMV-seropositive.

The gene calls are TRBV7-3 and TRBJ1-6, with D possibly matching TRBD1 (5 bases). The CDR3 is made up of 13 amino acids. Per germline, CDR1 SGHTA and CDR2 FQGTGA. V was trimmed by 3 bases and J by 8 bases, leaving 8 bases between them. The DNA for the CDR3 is TGTGCCAGCAGCTTGACAGATTATTCACCCCTCCACTTT. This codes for CASSLTDYSPLHF.

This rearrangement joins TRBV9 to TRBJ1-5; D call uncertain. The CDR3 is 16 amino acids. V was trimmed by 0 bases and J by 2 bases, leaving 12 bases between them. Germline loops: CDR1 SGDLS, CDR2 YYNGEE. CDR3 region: CASSVARPVRNQPQHF. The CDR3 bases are TGTGCCAGCAGCGTAGCCAGGCCCGTACGCAATCAGCCCCAGCATTTT.

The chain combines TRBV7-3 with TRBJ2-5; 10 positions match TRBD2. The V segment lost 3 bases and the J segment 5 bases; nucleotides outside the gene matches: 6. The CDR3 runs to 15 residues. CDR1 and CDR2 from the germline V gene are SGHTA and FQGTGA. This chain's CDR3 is CASSLGLAGVETQYF. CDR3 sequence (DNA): TGTGCCAGCAGCTTGGGGCTAGCGGGGGTGGAGACCCAGTACTTC.

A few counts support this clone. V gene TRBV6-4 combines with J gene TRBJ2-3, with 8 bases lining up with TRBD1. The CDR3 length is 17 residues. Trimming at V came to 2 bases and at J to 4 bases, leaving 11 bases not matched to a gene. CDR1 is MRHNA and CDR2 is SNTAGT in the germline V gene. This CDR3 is CASSDGAGQGFADTQYF. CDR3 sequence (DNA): TGTGCCAGCAGTGACGGTGCAGGACAGGGCTTTGCAGATACGCAGTATTTT.

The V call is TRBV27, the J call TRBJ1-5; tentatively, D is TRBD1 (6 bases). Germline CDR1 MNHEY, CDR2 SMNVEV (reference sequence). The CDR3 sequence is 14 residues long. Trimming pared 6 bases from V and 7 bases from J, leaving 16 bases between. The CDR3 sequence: CASSILQGVQPQHF. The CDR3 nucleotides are TGTGCCAGCAGCATCCTACAGGGAGTACAGCCCCAGCATTTT.

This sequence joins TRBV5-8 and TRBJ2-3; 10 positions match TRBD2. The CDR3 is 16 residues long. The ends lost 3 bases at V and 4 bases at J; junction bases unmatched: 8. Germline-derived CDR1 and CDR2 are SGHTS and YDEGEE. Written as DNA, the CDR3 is TGTGCCAGCAGCTATGAGGGGCTAGCGGGAGCAGATACGCAGTATTTT. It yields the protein CASSYEGLAGADTQYF.

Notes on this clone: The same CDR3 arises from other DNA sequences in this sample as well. CDR3 bases: TGCGCCAGCAGCTTGGCTAGCGGGATACAAGAGACCCAGTACTTC. Amino acid sequence: CASSLASGIQETQYF. The chain combines TRBV5-1 with TRBJ2-5; 9 nucleotides agree with TRBD2. Per the germline V gene, CDR1 is SGHRS and CDR2 is YFSETQ. J gave up 2 bases and V 0 bases, and 2 bases lay outside the gene matches. This CDR3 has 15 amino acids.